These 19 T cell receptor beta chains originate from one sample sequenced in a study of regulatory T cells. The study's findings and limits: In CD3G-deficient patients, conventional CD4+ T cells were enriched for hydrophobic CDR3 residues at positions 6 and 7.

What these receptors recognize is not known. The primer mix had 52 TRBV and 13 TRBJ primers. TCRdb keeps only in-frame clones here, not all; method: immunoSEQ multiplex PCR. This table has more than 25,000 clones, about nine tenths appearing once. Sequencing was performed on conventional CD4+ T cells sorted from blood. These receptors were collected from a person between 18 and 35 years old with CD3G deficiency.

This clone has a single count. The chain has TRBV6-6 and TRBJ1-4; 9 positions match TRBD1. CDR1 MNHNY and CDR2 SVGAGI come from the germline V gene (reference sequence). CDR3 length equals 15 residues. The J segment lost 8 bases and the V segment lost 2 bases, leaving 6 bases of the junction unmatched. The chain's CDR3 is CASSYPDRGREKLFF. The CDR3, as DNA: TGTGCCAGCAGTTACCCGGACAGGGGACGCGAAAAACTGTTTTTT.

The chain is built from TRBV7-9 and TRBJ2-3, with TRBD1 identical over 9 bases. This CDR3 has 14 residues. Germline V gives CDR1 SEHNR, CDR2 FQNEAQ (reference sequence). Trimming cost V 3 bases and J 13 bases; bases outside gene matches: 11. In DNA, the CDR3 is TGTGCCAGCAGCTTGATAGGGACAGGGTCGCCGGAGTATTTT. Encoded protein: CASSLIGTGSPEYF.

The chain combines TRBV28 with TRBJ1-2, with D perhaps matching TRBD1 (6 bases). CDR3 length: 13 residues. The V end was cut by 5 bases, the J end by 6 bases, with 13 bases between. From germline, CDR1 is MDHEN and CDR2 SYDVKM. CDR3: CASSGQWGHGYTF. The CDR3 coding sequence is TGTGCCAGCAGTGGGCAATGGGGGCATGGCTACACCTTC.

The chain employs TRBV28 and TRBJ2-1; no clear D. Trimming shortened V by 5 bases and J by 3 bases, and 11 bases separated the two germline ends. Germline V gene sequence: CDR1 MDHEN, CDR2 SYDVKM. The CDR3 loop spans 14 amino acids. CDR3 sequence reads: CASSTPGSYNEQFF. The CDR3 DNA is TGTGCCAGCAGTACCCCGGGCAGCTACAATGAGCAGTTCTTC.

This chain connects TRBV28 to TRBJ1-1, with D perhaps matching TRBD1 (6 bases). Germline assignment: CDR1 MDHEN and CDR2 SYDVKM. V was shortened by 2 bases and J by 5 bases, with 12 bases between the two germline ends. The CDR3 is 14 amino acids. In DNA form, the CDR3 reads TGTGCCAGCAGTTTAGGAGGGGGTAATACTGAAGCTTTCTTT. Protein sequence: CASSLGGGNTEAFF.

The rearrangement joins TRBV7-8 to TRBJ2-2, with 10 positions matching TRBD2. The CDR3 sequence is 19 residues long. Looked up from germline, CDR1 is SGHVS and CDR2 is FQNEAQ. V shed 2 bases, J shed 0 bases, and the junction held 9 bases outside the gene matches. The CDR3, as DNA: TGTGCCAGCAGCTTATGGGCCAGCGGGGGGGCTTCGAACACCGGGGAGCTGTTTTTT. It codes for CASSLWASGGASNTGELFF.

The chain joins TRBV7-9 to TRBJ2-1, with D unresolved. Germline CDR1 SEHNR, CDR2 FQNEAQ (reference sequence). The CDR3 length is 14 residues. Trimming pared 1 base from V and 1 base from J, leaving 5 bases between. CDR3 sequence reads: CASSLGFSYNEQFF. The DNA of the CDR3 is TGTGCCAGCAGCTTAGGGTTTTCCTACAATGAGCAGTTCTTC.

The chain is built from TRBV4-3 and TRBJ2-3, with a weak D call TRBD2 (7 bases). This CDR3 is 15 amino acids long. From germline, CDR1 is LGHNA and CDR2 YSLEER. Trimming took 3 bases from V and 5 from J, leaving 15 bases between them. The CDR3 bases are TGCGCCAGCAGCCACGGGGGGCTAACCCTAGATACGCAGTATTTT. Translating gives CASSHGGLTLDTQYF.

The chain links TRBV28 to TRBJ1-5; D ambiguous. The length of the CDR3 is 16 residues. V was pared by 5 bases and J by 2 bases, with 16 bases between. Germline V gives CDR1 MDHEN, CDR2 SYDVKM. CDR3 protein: CASSPRTAAGNQPQHF. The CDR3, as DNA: TGTGCCAGCAGTCCACGGACGGCCGCTGGCAATCAGCCCCAGCATTTT.

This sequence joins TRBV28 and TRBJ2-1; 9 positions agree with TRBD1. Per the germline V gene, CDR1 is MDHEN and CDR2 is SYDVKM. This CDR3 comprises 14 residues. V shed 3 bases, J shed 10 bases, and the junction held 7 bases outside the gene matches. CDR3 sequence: CASSFGDREREQFF. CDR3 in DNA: TGTGCCAGCAGTTTTGGGGACAGGGAAAGGGAGCAGTTCTTC.

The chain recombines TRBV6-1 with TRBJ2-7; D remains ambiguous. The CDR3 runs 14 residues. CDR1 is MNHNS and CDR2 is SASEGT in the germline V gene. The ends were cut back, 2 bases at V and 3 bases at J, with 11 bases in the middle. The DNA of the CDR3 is TGTGCCAGCAGTGAAATGGCGAGGAACTACGAGCAGTACTTC. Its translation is CASSEMARNYEQYF.

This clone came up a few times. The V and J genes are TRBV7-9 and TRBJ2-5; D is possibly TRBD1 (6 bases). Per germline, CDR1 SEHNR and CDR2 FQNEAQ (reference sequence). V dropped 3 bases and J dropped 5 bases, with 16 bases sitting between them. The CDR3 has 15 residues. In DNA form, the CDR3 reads TGTGCCAGCAGCTTGACGACAGGAATTAGGGAGACCCAGTACTTC. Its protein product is CASSLTTGIRETQYF.

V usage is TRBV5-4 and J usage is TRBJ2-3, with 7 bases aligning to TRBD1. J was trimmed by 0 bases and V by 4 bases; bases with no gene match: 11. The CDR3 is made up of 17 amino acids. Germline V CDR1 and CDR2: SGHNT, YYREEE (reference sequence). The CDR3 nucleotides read TGTGCCAGCAGCCCGCGACTCGGACAGGAGAGCACAGATACGCAGTATTTT. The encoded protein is CASSPRLGQESTDTQYF.

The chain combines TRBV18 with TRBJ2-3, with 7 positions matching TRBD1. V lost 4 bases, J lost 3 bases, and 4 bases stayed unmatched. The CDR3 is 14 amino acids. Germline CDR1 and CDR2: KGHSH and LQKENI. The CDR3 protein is CASSQQGLTDTQYF. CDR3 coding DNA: TGTGCCAGCTCACAACAGGGGTTGACAGATACGCAGTATTTT.

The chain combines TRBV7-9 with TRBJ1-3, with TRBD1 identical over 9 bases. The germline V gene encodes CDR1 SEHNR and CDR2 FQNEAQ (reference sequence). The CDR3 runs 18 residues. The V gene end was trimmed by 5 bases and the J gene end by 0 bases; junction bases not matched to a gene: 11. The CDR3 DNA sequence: TGTGCCAGCAGCACCTACCGGGACAGGGTTTTCTCTGGAAACACCATATATTTT. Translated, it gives CASSTYRDRVFSGNTIYF.

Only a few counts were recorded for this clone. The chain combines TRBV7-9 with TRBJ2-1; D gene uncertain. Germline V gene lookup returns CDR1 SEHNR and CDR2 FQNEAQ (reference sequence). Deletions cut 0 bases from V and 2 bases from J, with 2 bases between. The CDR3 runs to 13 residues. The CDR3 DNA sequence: TGTGCCAGCAGCTTAGCGGCCTACAATGAGCAGTTCTTC. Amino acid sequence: CASSLAAYNEQFF.

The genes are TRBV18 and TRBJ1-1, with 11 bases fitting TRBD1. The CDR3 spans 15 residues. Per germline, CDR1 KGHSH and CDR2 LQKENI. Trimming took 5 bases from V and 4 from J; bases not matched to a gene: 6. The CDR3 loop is CASSTTGTGGTEAFF. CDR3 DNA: TGTGCCAGCTCAACGACCGGGACAGGGGGCACTGAAGCTTTCTTT.

The CDR3 sequence: CASSEAGTGSFAGELFF. In nucleotides, the CDR3 is TGTGCCAGCAGCGAAGCCGGGACAGGGAGTTTCGCCGGGGAGCTGTTTTTT. The V and J genes are TRBV9 and TRBJ2-2; 9 bases are a match to TRBD1. V lost 3 bases and J lost 6; bases outside the gene matches: 12. Germline-derived CDR1 and CDR2 are SGDLS and YYNGEE. CDR3 size: 17 residues.

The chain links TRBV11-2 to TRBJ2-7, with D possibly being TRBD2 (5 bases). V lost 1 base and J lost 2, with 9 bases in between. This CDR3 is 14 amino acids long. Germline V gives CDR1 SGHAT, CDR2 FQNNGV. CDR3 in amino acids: CASSLGSGAYEQYF. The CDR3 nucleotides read TGTGCCAGCAGCTTAGGGTCCGGGGCCTACGAGCAGTACTTC.